This T cell receptor beta chain is from a study of T cells after yellow fever vaccination. The overall study: Any fraction with a low cell number was prepared using SMART-Seq v4 Ultra Low Input. The study's findings and limits: A large majority of primary-vaccination clones showed up again after the booster (about 96% CD4, around 90% CD8). By day 5 rather than day 15, the secondary response had peaked, though it was weaker. Overlap between CD4 and CD8 compartments was detected for a small share of clonotypes.

This clonotype appeared a few times. Its antigen is as yet unknown. TCRdb re-analysed the 5' RACE reads in MiXCR, keeping a single row per CDR3 protein. The sample has hundreds of thousands of distinct CDR3 sequences, approximately 13% seen once. The CDR3 loop spans 15 amino acids. Germline CDR1 is DFQATT and CDR2 is SNEGSKA (reference sequence). V lost 3 bases and J lost 3; bases outside the gene matches: 7. The V call is TRBV20-1, the J call TRBJ2-2; 7 positions match TRBD2. This specimen consisted of PBMCs, obtained on the day of the yellow fever booster vaccination. The receptor's source is a man aged 25 to 40 who received the YFV17D yellow fever vaccine. CDR3 bases: TGCAGTGCTAGCCCCCGGGAGGATGACACCGGGGAGCTGTTTTTT. It codes for CSASPREDDTGELFF.